This T cell receptor (beta chain) was sequenced during a study of vaccination and CD4 T cells after COVID-19. As for the study in general: Each enrolled participant received a two-dose regimen of either BNT162b2 or mRNA-1273 vaccine. Following dose two, a median about 72 days (range 14 to 241) passed before post-vaccine samples were taken.

The sample's treatment: roughly 11-day PBMC culture with coronavirus spike peptide pools or control peptides (ViraFEST assay). Concerning this clonotype itself: No antigen is known for it.

Germline V gene lookup returns CDR1 LNHDA and CDR2 SQIVND (reference sequence). CDR3 length: 13 residues. V lost 3 bases to trimming and J lost 3 bases, with 8 bases between them. With the Oncomine TCR Beta short-read assay, DNA from cultured CD4+ T cells was sequenced. TCRdb redid the calling of the PCR reads with MiXCR, one entry per CDR3 protein. The data show around 16,000 distinct CDR3 sequences, about 40% seen once. V and J are TRBV19 and TRBJ1-2; the D gene is possibly TRBD1 (6 bases). The sequence came from a human donor who had recovered from COVID-19. Sequencing was carried out using CD4+ T cells from blood, cultured in vitro. The DNA for the CDR3 is TGTGCCAGTAGTATCCAGGGGCACTATGGCTACACCTTC. It translates to CASSIQGHYGYTF.